This entry lists 5 T cell receptor beta chains sequenced from one sample in a study of blood T cell repertoires in COVID-19. Assay: immunoSEQ multiplex PCR; the TCRdb copy retains only in-frame clones and omits some. The sample consists of 100,000 to 150,000 clones, 65% to 85% of them appearing once. The sequenced material came from peripheral blood. Source of these receptors: a man aged 25 to 40 with COVID-19, enrolled during active disease.

The genes are TRBV30 and TRBJ2-7; D remains unclear. CDR3 length: 11 amino acids. Per germline, CDR1 GTSNPN and CDR2 SVGIG (reference sequence). V dropped 4 bases and J dropped 3 bases, with 7 bases sitting between them. In DNA, the CDR3 is TGTGCCTGGAAGACTGTCTACGAGCAGTACTTC. It codes for CAWKTVYEQYF.

This clone was seen more than once but under ten times. The J gene is TRBJ1-2, the V gene TRBV19, with D unresolved. Trimming took off 6 bases at V and 2 bases at J, with 19 bases between the two ends. Germline V gene sequence: CDR1 LNHDA, CDR2 SQIVND (reference sequence). The CDR3 is made up of 16 amino acids. In DNA form, the CDR3 reads TGTGCCAGTAGGACCCCGGACGGGGTAGGGAACTATGGCTACACCTTC. As protein: CASRTPDGVGNYGYTF. Looking up the rest from reference TRBV19 and TRBJ1-2 gives the full variable domain: DGGITQSPKYLFRKEGQNVTLSCEQNLNHDAMYWYRQDPGQGLRLIYYSQIVNDFQKGDIAEGYSVSREKKESFPLTVTSAQKNPTAFYLCASRTPDGVGNYGYTFGSGTRLTVV.

The chain employs TRBV6-5 and TRBJ1-2; maybe TRBD1 (6 bases). Trimming pared 0 bases from V and 5 bases from J, leaving 10 bases between. Looked up from germline, CDR1 is MNHEY and CDR2 is SVGAGI. CDR3 length: 14 residues. The CDR3 DNA reads as TGTGCCAGCAGTTACTCGGCAGGGGTGTATGGCTACACCTTC. Its translation: CASSYSAGVYGYTF.

The chain links TRBV4-1 to TRBJ1-5; TRBD1 aligns across 9 bases. V shed 5 bases and J 5 bases; nucleotides not matched to a gene: 10. The germline V gene encodes CDR1 MGHRA and CDR2 YSYEKL. The CDR3 has 16 amino acids. CDR3 sequence (DNA): TGCGCCAGCAGCAACCCCGGGACAGGGTGGGATCAGCCCCAGCATTTT. It encodes CASSNPGTGWDQPQHF.

V gene TRBV6-5 combines with J gene TRBJ1-4; 9 bases are shared with TRBD1. The germline V gene has CDR1 MNHEY and CDR2 SVGAGI. The CDR3 covers 15 residues. V shed 5 bases and J 7 bases; nucleotides not matched to a gene: 8. CDR3 in amino acids: CASSQTGGVTEKLFF. The CDR3 region has the DNA TGTGCCAGCAGTCAAACAGGGGGCGTAACTGAAAAACTGTTTTTT.